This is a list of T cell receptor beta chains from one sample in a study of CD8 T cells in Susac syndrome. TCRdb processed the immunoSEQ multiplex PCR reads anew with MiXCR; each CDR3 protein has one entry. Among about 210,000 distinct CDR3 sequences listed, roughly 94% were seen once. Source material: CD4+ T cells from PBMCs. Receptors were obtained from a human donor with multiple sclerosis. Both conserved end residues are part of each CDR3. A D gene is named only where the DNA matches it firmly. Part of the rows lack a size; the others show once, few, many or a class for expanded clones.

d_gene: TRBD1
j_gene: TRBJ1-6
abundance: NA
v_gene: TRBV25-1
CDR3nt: TGTGCCAGCACTCAGACAGGGTTTCGTTCACCCCTCCACTTT
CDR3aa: CASTQTGFRSPLHF

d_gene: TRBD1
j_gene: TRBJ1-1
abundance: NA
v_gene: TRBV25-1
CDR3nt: TGTGCCAGCGCTAGGGACAGCGTCGGGATCTTT
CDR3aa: CASARDSVGIF

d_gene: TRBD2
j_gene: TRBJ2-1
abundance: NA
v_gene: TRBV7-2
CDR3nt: TGTGCCAGCAGCTTAGCGCTGACTAGCGGTGAGCAGTTCTTC
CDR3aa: CASSLALTSGEQFF

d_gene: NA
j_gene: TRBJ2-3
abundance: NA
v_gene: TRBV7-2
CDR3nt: TGTGCCAGCAGCTTAGGTCCATCGGATACGCAGTATTTT
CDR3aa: CASSLGPSDTQYF

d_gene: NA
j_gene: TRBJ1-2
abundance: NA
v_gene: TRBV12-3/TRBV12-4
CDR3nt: TGTGCCAGCCCAGGGACATGGGCGGCGTCACCCAAAAACTATGGCTACACCTTC
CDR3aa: CASPGTWAASPKNYGYTF

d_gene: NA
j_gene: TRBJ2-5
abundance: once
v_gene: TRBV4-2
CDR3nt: TGTGCCAGCAGCCAAGTGGTGGGGGTCCAAGAGACCCAGTACTTC
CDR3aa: CASSQVVGVQETQYF

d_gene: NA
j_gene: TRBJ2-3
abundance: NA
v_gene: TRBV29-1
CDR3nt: TGCAGAGCAGGGGACGAAGTGTGGGATACGCAGTATTTT
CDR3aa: CRAGDEVWDTQYF

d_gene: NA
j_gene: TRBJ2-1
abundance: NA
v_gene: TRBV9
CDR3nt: TGTGCCAGCAGCCCCCGGACGGGCCGATATAGTGAGCAGTTCTTC
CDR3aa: CASSPRTGRYSEQFF

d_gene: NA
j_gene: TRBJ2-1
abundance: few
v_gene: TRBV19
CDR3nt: TGTGCCAGTAGCGCCCTTCACAATGAGCAGTTCTTC
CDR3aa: CASSALHNEQFF

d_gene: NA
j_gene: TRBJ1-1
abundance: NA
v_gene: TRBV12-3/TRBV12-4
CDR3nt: TGTGCCAGCAGTTTCAGACAGGATCGGACTGAAGCTTTCTTT
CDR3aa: CASSFRQDRTEAFF

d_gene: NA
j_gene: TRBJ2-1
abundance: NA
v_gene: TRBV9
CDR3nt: TGTGCCAGCAGCGTAGACCTAGACAATGAGCAGTTCTTC
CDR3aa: CASSVDLDNEQFF

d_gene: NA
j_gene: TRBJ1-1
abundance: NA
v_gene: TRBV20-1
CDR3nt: TGCAGTGCTAGAGATTCCCCGACAGTGAACACTGAAGCTTTCTTT
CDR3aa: CSARDSPTVNTEAFF

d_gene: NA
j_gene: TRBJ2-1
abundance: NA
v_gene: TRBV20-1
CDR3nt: TGCAGTGCTAGAGTTGGGGATGAGCAGTTCTTC
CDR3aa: CSARVGDEQFF

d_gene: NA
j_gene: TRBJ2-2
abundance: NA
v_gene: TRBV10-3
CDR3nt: TGTGCCATCAGTGTAGAAGGGGTTTCCACCGGGGAGCTGTTTTTT
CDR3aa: CAISVEGVSTGELFF

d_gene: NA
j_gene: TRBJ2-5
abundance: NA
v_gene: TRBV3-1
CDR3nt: TGTGCCAGCAGCCGAGCTTTGGGGCCAGAGACCCAGTACTTC
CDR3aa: CASSRALGPETQYF

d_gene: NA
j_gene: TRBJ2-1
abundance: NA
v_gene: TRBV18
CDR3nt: TGTGCCAGCTCATTACAAAAGGGCTATGAGCAGTTCTTC
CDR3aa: CASSLQKGYEQFF

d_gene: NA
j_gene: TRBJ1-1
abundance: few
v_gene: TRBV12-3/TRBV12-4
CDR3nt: TGTGCCAGCAGTTCCTTGGGGAACACTGAAGCTTTCTTT
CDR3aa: CASSSLGNTEAFF

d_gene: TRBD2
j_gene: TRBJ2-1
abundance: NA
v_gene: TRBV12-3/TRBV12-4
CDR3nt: TGTGCCAGCAGGACTAGCGGGGGGATCGATGAGCAGTTCTTC
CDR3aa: CASRTSGGIDEQFF

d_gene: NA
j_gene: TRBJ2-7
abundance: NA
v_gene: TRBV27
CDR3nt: TGTGCCAGCATCCCCGTTGGGGGGGCATTCAACGAGCAGTACTTC
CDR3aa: CASIPVGGAFNEQYF

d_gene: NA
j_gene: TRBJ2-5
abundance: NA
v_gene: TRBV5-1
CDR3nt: TGCGCCAGTTCTAAGGTCCGCCAAGAGACCCAGTACTTC
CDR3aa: CASSKVRQETQYF

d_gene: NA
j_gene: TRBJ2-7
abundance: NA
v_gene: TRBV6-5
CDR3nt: TGTGCCAGCAGTGCAGGTCGGATTTACGAGCAGTACTTC
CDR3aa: CASSAGRIYEQYF

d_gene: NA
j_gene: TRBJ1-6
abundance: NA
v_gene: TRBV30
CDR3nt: TGTGCACGGGCAGGGATCGGTTCACCCCTCCACTTT
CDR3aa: CARAGIGSPLHF

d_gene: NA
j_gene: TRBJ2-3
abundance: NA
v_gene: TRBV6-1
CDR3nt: TGTGCCAGCACTCCCCGAGGGGCCGCGTCCCCAGATACGCAGTATTTT
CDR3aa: CASTPRGAASPDTQYF

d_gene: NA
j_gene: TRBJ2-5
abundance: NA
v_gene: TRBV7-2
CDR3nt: TGTGCCAGCAGCTTAGTCGGGGATCAGGCGGAGACCCAGTACTTC
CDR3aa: CASSLVGDQAETQYF

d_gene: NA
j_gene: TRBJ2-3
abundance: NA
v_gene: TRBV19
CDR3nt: TGTGCCAGTAGTATAGTAGACAGAGATACGCAGTATTTT
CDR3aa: CASSIVDRDTQYF

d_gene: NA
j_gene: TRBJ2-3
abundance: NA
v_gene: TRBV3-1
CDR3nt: TGTGCCAGCAGCCAAGAGGCCAGGACGCAGTATTTT
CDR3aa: CASSQEARTQYF

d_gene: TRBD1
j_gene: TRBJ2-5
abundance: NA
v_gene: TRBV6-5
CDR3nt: TGTGCCAGCAGCCCCCTAGGGGGCCCCGAGACCCAGTACTTC
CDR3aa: CASSPLGGPETQYF

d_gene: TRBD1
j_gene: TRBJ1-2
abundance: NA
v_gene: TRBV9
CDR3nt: TGTGCCAGCAGCGTCGGGACAGGGGGCGCCTCCTATGGCTACACCTTC
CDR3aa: CASSVGTGGASYGYTF

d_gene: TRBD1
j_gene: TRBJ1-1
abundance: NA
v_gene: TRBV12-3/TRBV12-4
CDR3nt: TGTGCCAGCCGAACGACAGGGACGAACACTGAAGCTTTCTTT
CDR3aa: CASRTTGTNTEAFF

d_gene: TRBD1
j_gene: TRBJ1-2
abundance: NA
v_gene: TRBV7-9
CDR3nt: TGTGCCAGCTCAGGGGGGATCGGGGCGATCCACTATGGCTACACCTTC
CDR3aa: CASSGGIGAIHYGYTF

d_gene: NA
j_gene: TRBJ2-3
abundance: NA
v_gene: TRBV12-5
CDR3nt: TGTGCTAGTGGTTTGGCTGGTCTCTTCTGGAAGTATTTT
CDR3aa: CASGLAGLFWKYF

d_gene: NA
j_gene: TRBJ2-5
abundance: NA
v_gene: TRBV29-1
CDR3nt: TGCAGCGTTGTAGCGAGCGGACTCTTCTACCAAGAGACCCAGTACTTC
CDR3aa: CSVVASGLFYQETQYF

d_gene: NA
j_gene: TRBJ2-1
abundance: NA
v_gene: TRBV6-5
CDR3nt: TGTGCCAGCAGTTACCTCGACAACAATGAGCAGTTCTTC
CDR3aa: CASSYLDNNEQFF

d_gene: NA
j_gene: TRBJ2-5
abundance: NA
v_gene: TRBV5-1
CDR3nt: TGCGCCAGCAGCCCCCTGGCCCCACGTGGGGAGACCCAGTACTTC
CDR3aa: CASSPLAPRGETQYF

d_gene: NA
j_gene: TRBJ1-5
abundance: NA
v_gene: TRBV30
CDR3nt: TGTGCCTGGAGAACGTTACAGCAGCCCCAGCATTTT
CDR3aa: CAWRTLQQPQHF

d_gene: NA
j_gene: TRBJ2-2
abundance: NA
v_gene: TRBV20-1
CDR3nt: TGCAGTGCCCGAAGGGGGGCTAACACCGGGGAGCTGTTTTTT
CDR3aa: CSARRGANTGELFF

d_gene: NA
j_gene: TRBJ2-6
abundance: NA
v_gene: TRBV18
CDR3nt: TGTGCCAGCTCACCGCGTGAGGGACGCTCTGGGGCCAACGTCCTGACTTTC
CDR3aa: CASSPREGRSGANVLTF

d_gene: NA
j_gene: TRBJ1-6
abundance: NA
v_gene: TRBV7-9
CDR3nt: TGTGCCAGCAGCTTTAGTCAGGGTGGATCACCCCTCCACTTT
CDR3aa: CASSFSQGGSPLHF

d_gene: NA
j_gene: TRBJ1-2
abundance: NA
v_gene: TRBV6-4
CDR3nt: TGTGCCAGCAGTGACTCGGGAGACCCAAATGGCTACACCTTC
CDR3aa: CASSDSGDPNGYTF

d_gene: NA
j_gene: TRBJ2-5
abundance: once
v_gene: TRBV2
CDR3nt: TGTGCCAGCAGTGAGCGGGCGGAGACCCAGTACTTC
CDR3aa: CASSERAETQYF

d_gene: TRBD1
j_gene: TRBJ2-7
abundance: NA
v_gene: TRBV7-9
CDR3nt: TGTGCCAGCAGCTCAACGGGACAGGGCTACGAGCAGTACTTC
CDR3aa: CASSSTGQGYEQYF

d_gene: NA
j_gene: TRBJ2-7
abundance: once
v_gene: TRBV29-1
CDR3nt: TGCAGCGTTGAAAGGACCCTCTACGGCGAGCAGTACTTC
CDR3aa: CSVERTLYGEQYF

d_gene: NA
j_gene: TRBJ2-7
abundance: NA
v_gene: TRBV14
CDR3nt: TGTGCCAGCAGCCAAGAAATAGGATTCACCGAGCAGTACTTC
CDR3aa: CASSQEIGFTEQYF

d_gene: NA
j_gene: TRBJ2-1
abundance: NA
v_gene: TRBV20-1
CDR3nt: TGCAGTGCTAGAGCCAGAGGGGAGCAGTTCTTC
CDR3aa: CSARARGEQFF

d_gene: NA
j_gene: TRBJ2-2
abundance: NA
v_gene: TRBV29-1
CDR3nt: TGCAGCGTCGAGAGGGGGGCGAACACCGGGGAGCTGTTTTTT
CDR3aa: CSVERGANTGELFF